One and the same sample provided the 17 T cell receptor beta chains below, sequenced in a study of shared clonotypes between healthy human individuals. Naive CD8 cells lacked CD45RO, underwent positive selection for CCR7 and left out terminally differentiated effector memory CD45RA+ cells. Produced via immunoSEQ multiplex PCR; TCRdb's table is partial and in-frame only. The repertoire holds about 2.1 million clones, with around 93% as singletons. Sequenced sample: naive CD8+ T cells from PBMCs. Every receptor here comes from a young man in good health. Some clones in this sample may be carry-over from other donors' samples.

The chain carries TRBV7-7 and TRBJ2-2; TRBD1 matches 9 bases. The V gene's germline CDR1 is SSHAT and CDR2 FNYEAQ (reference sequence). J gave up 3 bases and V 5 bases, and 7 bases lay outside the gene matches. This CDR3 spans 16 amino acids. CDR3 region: CASSEGQGVDTGELFF. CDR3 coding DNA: TGTGCCAGCAGCGAGGGACAGGGTGTCGACACCGGGGAGCTGTTTTTT.

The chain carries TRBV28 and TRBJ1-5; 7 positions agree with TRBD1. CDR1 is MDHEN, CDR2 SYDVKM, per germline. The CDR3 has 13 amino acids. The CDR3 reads CATEQGRNQPQHF. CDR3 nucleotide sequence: TGTGCTACCGAACAGGGGAGAAATCAGCCCCAGCATTTT.

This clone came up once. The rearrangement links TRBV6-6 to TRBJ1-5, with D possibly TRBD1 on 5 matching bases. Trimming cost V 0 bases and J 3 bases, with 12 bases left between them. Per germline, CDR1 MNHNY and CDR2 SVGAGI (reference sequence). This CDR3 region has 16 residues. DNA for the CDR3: TGTGCCAGCAGTTACTCGGCAGACAGATCCAATCAGCCCCAGCATTTT. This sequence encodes CASSYSADRSNQPQHF.

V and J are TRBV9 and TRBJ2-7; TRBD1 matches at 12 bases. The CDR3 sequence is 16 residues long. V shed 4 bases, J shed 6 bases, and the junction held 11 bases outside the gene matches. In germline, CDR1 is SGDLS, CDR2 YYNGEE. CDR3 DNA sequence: TGTGCCAGCAGCCCAAGACCGGGACAGGGGGCTGTCGAGCAGTACTTC. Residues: CASSPRPGQGAVEQYF.

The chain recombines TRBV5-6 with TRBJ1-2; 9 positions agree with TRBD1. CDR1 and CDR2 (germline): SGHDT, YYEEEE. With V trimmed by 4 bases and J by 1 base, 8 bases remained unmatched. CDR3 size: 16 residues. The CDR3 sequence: CASSPGQGIRNYGYTF. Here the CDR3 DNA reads TGTGCCAGCAGCCCTGGACAGGGGATCCGTAACTATGGCTACACCTTC. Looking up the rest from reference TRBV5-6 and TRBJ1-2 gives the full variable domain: DAGVTQSPTHLIKTRGQQVTLRCSPKSGHDTVSWYQQALGQGPQFIFQYYEEEERQRGNFPDRFSGHQFPNYSSELNVNALLLGDSALYLCASSPGQGIRNYGYTFGSGTRLTVV.

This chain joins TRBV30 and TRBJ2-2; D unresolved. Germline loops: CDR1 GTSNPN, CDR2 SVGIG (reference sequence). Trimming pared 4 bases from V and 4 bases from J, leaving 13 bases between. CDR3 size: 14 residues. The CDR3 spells CAWTAGMGTGELFF. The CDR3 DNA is TGTGCCTGGACCGCAGGTATGGGCACCGGGGAGCTGTTTTTT. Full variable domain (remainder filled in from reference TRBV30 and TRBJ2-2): SQTIHQWPATLVQPVGSPLSLECTVEGTSNPNLYWYRQAAGRGLQLLFYSVGIGQISSEVPQNLSASRPQDRQFILSSKKLLLSDSGFYLCAWTAGMGTGELFFGEGSRLTVL.

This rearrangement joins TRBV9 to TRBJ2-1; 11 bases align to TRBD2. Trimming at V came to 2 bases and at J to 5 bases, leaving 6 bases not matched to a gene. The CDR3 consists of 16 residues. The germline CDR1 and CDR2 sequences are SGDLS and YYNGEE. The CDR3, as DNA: TGTGCCAGCAGCGTGTCCGGACTAGCGGGCGACAATGAGCAGTTCTTC. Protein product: CASSVSGLAGDNEQFF.

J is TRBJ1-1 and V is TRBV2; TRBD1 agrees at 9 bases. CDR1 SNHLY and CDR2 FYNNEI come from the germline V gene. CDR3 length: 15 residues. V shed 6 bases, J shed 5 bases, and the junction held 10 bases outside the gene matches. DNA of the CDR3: TGTGCCAGCAGCGCGGGACAGGGATTCGGGACTGAAGCTTTCTTT. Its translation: CASSAGQGFGTEAFF.

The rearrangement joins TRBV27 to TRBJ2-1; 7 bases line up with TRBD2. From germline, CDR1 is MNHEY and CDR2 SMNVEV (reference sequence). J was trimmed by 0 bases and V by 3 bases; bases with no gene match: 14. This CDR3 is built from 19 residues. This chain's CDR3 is CASSFLWRESLSSYNEQFF. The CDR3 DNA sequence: TGTGCCAGCAGTTTCTTATGGCGGGAGTCCTTAAGCTCCTACAATGAGCAGTTCTTC.

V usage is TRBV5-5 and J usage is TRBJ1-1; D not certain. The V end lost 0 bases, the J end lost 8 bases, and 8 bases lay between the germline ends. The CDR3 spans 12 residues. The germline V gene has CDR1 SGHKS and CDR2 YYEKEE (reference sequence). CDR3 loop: CASSLGLTEAFF. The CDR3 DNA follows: TGTGCCAGCAGCTTGGGTCTTACAGAAGCTTTCTTT.

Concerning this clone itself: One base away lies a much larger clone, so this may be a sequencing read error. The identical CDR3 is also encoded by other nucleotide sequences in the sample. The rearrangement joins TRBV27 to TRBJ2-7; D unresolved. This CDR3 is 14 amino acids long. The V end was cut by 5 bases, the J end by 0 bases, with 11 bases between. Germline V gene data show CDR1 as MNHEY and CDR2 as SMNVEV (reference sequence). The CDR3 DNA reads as TGTGCCAGCAGTCCGGACGGCTACTCCTACGAGCAGTACTTC. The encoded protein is CASSPDGYSYEQYF.

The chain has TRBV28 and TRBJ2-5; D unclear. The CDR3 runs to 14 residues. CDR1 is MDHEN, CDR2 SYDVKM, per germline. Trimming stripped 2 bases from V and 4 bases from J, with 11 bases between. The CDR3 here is CASSLGSWGETQYF. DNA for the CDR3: TGTGCCAGCAGTTTAGGCAGCTGGGGAGAGACCCAGTACTTC.

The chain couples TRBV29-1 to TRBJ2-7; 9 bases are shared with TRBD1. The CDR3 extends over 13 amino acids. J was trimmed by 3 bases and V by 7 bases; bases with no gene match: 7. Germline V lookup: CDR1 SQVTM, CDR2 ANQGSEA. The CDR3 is CSAEDRGLYEQYF. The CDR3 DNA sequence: TGCAGCGCTGAGGACAGGGGCCTCTACGAGCAGTACTTC.

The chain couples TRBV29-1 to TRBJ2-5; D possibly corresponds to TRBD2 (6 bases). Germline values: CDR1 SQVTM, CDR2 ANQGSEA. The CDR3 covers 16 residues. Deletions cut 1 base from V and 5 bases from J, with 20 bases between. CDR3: CSVEVSGWDLWETQYF. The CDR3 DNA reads TGCAGCGTTGAAGTCAGCGGCTGGGACTTGTGGGAGACCCAGTACTTC.

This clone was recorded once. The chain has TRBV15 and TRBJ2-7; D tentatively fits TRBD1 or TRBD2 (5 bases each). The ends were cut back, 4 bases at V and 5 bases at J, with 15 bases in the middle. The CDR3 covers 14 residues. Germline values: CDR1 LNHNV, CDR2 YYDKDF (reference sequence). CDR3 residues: CATSTGLRGDEQYF. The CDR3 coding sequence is TGTGCCACCAGCACGGGGTTAAGAGGGGACGAGCAGTACTTC.

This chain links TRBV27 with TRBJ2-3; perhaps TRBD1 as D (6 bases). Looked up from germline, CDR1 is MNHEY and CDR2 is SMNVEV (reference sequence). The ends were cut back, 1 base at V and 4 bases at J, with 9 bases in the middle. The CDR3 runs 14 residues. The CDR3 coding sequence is TGTGCCAGCAGTTTATTCCAGGGGTCAGATACGCAGTATTTT. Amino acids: CASSLFQGSDTQYF.

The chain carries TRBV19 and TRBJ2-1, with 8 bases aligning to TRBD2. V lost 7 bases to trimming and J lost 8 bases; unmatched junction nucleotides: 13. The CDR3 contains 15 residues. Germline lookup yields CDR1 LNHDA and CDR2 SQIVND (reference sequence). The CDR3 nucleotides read TGTGCCAGTACCCCCCTGGCGGGAGGTATGCATGAGCAGTTCTTC. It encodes CASTPLAGGMHEQFF.